Each of the 5 T cell receptor beta chains below was sequenced from the same sample in a study of blood T cell repertoires in COVID-19. Data came from immunoSEQ multiplex PCR; TCRdb stores just in-frame clones and leaves some out. The repertoire holds over 250,000 clones, with under 90% as singletons. The sample comprised peripheral blood. These receptor sequences come from a woman aged 45-65 years who had recovered from COVID-19.

V is TRBV30 and J is TRBJ1-3, with 7 bases aligning to TRBD1. Looked up from germline, CDR1 is GTSNPN and CDR2 is SVGIG (reference sequence). The trim removed 0 bases at V and 4 bases at J, leaving 3 bases unmatched. This CDR3 contains 14 residues. The CDR3 reads CAWSVKGAGNTIYF. Written as DNA, the CDR3 is TGTGCCTGGAGTGTGAAGGGGGCGGGAAACACCATATATTTT.

The chain employs TRBV7-2 and TRBJ2-2; D possibly corresponds to TRBD1 (5 bases). The V and J ends lost 2 bases and 1 base respectively, with 17 bases between them. CDR1 is SGHTA and CDR2 is FQGNSA in the germline V gene. The CDR3 spans 18 residues. The CDR3: CASSLQFGADLNTGELFF. As DNA, the CDR3 is TGTGCCAGCAGCTTACAATTTGGGGCAGACCTGAACACCGGGGAGCTGTTTTTT.

The chain uses TRBV7-2 and TRBJ1-2; D is possibly TRBD1 (6 bases). CDR1 is SGHTA, CDR2 FQGNSA, per germline. Trimming pared 5 bases from V and 7 bases from J, leaving 20 bases between. The CDR3 is 15 amino acids. The CDR3 here is CASSPGGGVGFGYTF. The CDR3 DNA reads TGTGCCAGCAGCCCGGGGGGGGGCGTCGGTTTTGGCTACACCTTC.

The rearrangement uses TRBV7-9 and TRBJ2-1, with 13 positions matching TRBD2. Looked up from germline, CDR1 is SEHNR and CDR2 is FQNEAQ (reference sequence). With V trimmed by 4 bases and J by 8 bases, 5 bases remained unmatched. The CDR3 covers 15 residues. CDR3 nucleotides: TGTGCCAGCAGCTACGGACTAGCGGGAGTAGATGAGCAGTTCTTC. Translated, it gives CASSYGLAGVDEQFF.

The chain uses TRBV4-3 and TRBJ2-2; weak D call: TRBD2 (6 bases). The CDR3 loop spans 16 amino acids. V was pared by 0 bases and J by 7 bases, with 15 bases between. CDR1 and CDR2 (germline): LGHNA, YSLEER. CDR3 sequence reads: CASSQDWVAVIGELFF. In DNA, the CDR3 is TGCGCCAGCAGCCAAGATTGGGTAGCGGTGATCGGGGAGCTGTTTTTT.